This passage covers 9 T cell receptor beta chains from one sample sequenced in a study of Ad26.COV2.S vaccination and SARS-CoV-2 variants. Sequencing was performed with immunoSEQ multiplex PCR; in TCRdb, only in-frame clones are kept and a portion is missing. In the table there are roughly 420,000 clones, 89% of which are singletons. Treatment defined: around 19 received Ad26.COV2.S at low or high dose, single or two shots; roughly five received placebo; per-sample allocation not given. All samples were drawn on day 63, counting from the first vaccine or placebo injection. The specimen comprised peripheral blood, sampled in a trial of Ad26.COV2.S vaccine versus placebo. All receptors come from a person between 18 and 60 years old who received the Ad26.COV2.S COVID-19 vaccine or a placebo.

The chain employs TRBV24-1 and TRBJ2-7, with D perhaps matching TRBD1 (7 bases). The CDR3 runs to 14 residues. Trimming shortened V by 9 bases and J by 5 bases, and 19 bases separated the two germline ends. Germline V gene data show CDR1 as KGHDR and CDR2 as SFDVKD. The CDR3 spells CATQARGDHHEQYF. CDR3 DNA: TGTGCCACCCAGGCCAGGGGGGACCACCACGAGCAGTACTTC.

This chain links TRBV12-3 or TRBV12-4 with TRBJ2-7, with unresolved D. The CDR3 extends over 12 amino acids. V lost 4 bases, J lost 6 bases, and 10 bases lay in between. CDR3 amino acids: CASSWGTLEQYF. The DNA for the CDR3 is TGTGCCAGCAGTTGGGGTACCCTCGAGCAGTACTTC.

The CDR3 bases are TGTGCCTGGAGTGCTAGGTGGGGCAGGACATCGTCTAACTATGGCTACACCTTC. Amino acids: CAWSARWGRTSSNYGYTF. V usage is TRBV30 and J usage is TRBJ1-2; weak D call: TRBD1 (5 bases). This CDR3 has 18 residues. Germline assignment: CDR1 GTSNPN and CDR2 SVGIG (reference sequence). Trimming left V 1 base short and J 0 bases short, with 21 bases between.

This rearrangement joins TRBV11-2 to TRBJ2-7, with D perhaps matching TRBD1 or TRBD2 (5 bases each). The CDR3 sequence is 15 residues long. CDR1 is SGHAT and CDR2 is FQNNGV in the germline V gene. Trimming cost V 5 bases and J 0 bases, with 14 bases left between them. CDR3 protein: CASSRWGSSSYEQYF. The CDR3 bases are TGTGCCAGCAGCCGGTGGGGGTCGAGCTCCTACGAGCAGTACTTC.

The rearrangement uses TRBV11-3 and TRBJ1-5, with D possibly TRBD1 on 6 matching bases. Germline V CDR1 and CDR2: SGHNT, YENEEA. Trimming removed 5 bases from V and 6 bases from J, with 17 bases in between. This CDR3 spans 15 amino acids. The CDR3 is CASSQTGHQGQPQHF. As DNA, the CDR3 is TGTGCCAGCAGCCAGACAGGTCACCAGGGTCAGCCCCAGCATTTT.

The chain recombines TRBV11-3 with TRBJ2-1; 8 bases map to TRBD1. Germline V gene sequence: CDR1 SGHNT, CDR2 YENEEA. V lost 3 bases and J lost 4; bases outside the gene matches: 2. The CDR3 runs 14 residues. The CDR3 DNA sequence: TGTGCCAGCAGCTTCCAGGGGGCTTACAATGAGCAGTTCTTC. Translating gives CASSFQGAYNEQFF.

V usage is TRBV6-6 and J usage is TRBJ1-5; 7 positions match TRBD1. The germline gives CDR1 MNHNY, CDR2 SVGAGI (reference sequence). Trimming at V came to 7 bases and at J to 0 bases, leaving 9 bases not matched to a gene. This CDR3 region has 16 residues. The CDR3 loop reads CASTRQGIYSNQPQHF. The DNA for the CDR3 is TGTGCCAGCACTAGACAGGGAATCTATAGCAATCAGCCCCAGCATTTT.

The chain carries TRBV7-9 and TRBJ2-7, with D perhaps given as TRBD1 or TRBD2 (5 bases each). CDR1 and CDR2 (germline): SEHNR, FQNEAQ (reference sequence). The CDR3 consists of 15 residues. V lost 0 bases to trimming and J lost 4 bases, with 13 bases between them. The CDR3 loop is CASSLAQGVGYEQYF. DNA of the CDR3: TGTGCCAGCAGCTTAGCCCAGGGAGTGGGGTACGAGCAGTACTTC.

This chain links TRBV5-1 with TRBJ1-5; D uncertain. There are 13 residues in the CDR3. V lost 4 bases to trimming and J lost 6 bases, with 11 bases between them. CDR1 and CDR2 from the germline V gene are SGHRS and YFSETQ. The CDR3 here is CASSPTRGQPQHF. CDR3 bases: TGCGCCAGCAGCCCGACCCGCGGTCAGCCCCAGCATTTT.